A single T cell receptor (beta chain) is shown here with its context. This entry belongs to a study of blood T cell repertoires in COVID-19. Overall study context: Donors in the United States, Italy and Spain gave samples during acute or convalescent COVID-19. In each case, the material was cDNA or gDNA derived from T cells, B-cell-depleted T cells, or PBMCs.

Original data processing: From reference gene primer amplification, estimates of nucleated cell counts were derived. The repertoire was sequenced with immunoSEQ multiplex PCR; TCRdb's copy has only in-frame clones and lacks some. That table supplies the V and J calls and clone size; D and trimming were determined from the DNA. Here the sample spans about 110,000 clones, approximately 91% being singletons. This sequence was found in a woman aged 70 to 79 who had recovered from COVID-19. Sequencing was done on a sample of peripheral blood.

In DNA, the CDR3 is TGTGCCAGCAGCCCCCAGCGGGAGGGAGAGACCCAGTACTTC. Protein sequence: CASSPQREGETQYF. The chain carries TRBV7-2 and TRBJ2-5; 10 bases align to TRBD2. The CDR3 runs to 14 residues. Germline CDR1 and CDR2: SGHTA and FQGNSA. The junction had 4 bases not matched to a gene; V was cut back by 5 bases and J by 4 bases.